This record concerns one T cell receptor (beta chain) sequence. This specimen belongs to a study of blood T cell repertoires in COVID-19. The method was immunoSEQ multiplex PCR; TCRdb's version includes in-frame clones alone and lacks a portion of them. The sample carries hundreds of thousands of clones, around 89% recorded once. The CDR3 sequence is 19 residues long. Germline assignment: CDR1 GTSNPN and CDR2 SVGIG (reference sequence). The junction had 15 bases not matched to a gene; V was cut back by 1 base and J by 4 bases. V gene TRBV30 combines with J gene TRBJ2-5; 13 bases are a match to TRBD2. The sample taken for sequencing was peripheral blood. This receptor was identified in a woman under 40 with acute or convalescent COVID-19. The CDR3 reads CAWSALAGGLRVPTETQYF. The CDR3 DNA reads TGTGCCTGGAGTGCACTAGCGGGGGGGCTAAGGGTCCCGACAGAGACCCAGTACTTC.